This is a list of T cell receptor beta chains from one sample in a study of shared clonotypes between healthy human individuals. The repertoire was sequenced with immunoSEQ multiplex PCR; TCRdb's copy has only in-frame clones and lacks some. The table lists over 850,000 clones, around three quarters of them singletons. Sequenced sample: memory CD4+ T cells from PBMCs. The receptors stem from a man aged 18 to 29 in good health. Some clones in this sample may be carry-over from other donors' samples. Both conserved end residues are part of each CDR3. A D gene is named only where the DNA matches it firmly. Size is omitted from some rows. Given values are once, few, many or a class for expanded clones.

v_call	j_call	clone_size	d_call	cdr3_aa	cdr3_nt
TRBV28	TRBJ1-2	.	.	CASSPGRGSYGYTF	TGTGCCAGCAGCCCGGGGAGAGGGAGCTATGGCTACACCTTC
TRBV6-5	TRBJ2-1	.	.	CASSYGPNNEQFF	TGTGCCAGCAGTTACGGACCCAACAATGAGCAGTTCTTC
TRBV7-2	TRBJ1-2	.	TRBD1	CASSLGTDLGYGYTF	TGTGCCAGCAGCCTGGGGACAGACCTAGGCTATGGCTACACCTTC
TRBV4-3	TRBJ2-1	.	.	CASSQERRDEQFF	TGCGCCAGCAGCCAAGAACGTCGAGATGAGCAGTTCTTC
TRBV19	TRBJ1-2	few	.	CASRANYGYTF	TGTGCCAGCCGAGCCAACTATGGCTACACCTTC
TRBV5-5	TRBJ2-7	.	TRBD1	CASSPRTGGYEQYF	TGTGCCAGCAGCCCCAGGACAGGGGGCTACGAGCAGTACTTC
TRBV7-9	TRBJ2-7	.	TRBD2	CASSWTGGYEQYF	TGTGCCAGCAGCTGGACGGGAGGCTACGAGCAGTACTTC
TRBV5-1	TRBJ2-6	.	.	CATTGSGANVLTF	TGCGCCACCACGGGGTCTGGGGCCAACGTCCTGACTTTC
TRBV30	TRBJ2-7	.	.	CAWTFDHEQYF	TGTGCCTGGACGTTTGACCACGAGCAGTACTTC
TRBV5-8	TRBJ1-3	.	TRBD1	CASSSQDRVIHTIYF	TGTGCCAGCAGCTCACAGGACAGGGTGATTCACACCATATATTTT
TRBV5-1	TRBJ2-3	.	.	CASSPNRVSADTQYF	TGCGCCAGCAGCCCAAACAGGGTTTCGGCAGATACGCAGTATTTT
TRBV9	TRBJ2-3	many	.	CASSVEGNSDTQYF	TGTGCCAGCAGCGTAGAGGGTAATTCCGATACGCAGTATTTT
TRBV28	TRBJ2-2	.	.	CASNLRNTGELFF	TGTGCCAGCAACCTGCGGAACACCGGGGAGCTGTTTTTT
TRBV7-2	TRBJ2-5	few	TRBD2	CASSLRREETQYF	TGTGCCAGCAGCTTAAGGCGGGAGGAGACCCAGTACTTC
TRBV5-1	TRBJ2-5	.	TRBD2	CASSLGGGQETQYF	TGCGCCAGCAGCTTGGGCGGGGGCCAAGAGACCCAGTACTTC
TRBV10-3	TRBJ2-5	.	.	CAAGREGETQYF	TGTGCCGCCGGGCGCGAGGGTGAGACCCAGTACTTC
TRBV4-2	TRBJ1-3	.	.	CASSSTGTEAGNTIYF	TGTGCCAGCAGCAGTACCGGGACGGAGGCTGGAAACACCATATATTTT
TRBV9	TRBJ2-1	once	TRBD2	CASSFSLAGGPYNEQFF	TGTGCCAGCAGCTTTTCCTTAGCGGGAGGCCCCTACAATGAGCAGTTCTTC
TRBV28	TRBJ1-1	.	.	CASSLWSLRDSLNTEAFF	TGTGCCAGCAGTTTATGGTCTCTAAGGGACTCCCTTAACACTGAAGCTTTCTTT
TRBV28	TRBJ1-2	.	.	CASSPPRVNYGYTF	TGTGCCAGCAGCCCGCCCCGGGTTAACTATGGCTACACCTTC
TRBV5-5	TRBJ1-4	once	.	CASSSWTGNEKLFF	TGTGCCAGCAGCTCGTGGACGGGAAATGAAAAACTGTTTTTT
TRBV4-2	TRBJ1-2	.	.	CASSRQISYGYTF	TGTGCCAGCAGCAGACAGATATCCTATGGCTACACCTTC
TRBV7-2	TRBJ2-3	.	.	CASSSGGIQDTQYF	TGTGCCAGCAGCTCGGGCGGGATCCAAGATACGCAGTATTTT
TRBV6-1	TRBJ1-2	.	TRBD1	CASSDTGDRQGWQGYTF	TGTGCCAGCAGTGACACAGGGGACCGACAGGGCTGGCAAGGCTACACCTTC
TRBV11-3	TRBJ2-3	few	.	CASSLSTDPGTDTQYF	TGTGCCAGCAGCTTATCAACCGATCCTGGCACAGATACGCAGTATTTT
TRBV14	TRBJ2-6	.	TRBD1	CASSQRQGAGSGANVLTF	TGTGCCAGCAGCCAGAGACAGGGGGCGGGCTCTGGGGCCAACGTCCTGACTTTC
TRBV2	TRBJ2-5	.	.	CASSLRTGRGETQYF	TGTGCCAGCAGTCTTAGGACAGGGCGGGGGGAGACCCAGTACTTC
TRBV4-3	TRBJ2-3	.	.	CASSQDIPRVQADTQYF	TGCGCCAGCAGCCAAGATATCCCTCGCGTCCAGGCAGATACGCAGTATTTT
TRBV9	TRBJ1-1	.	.	CASSGGREANTEAFF	TGTGCCAGCAGCGGCGGACGGGAAGCGAACACTGAAGCTTTCTTT
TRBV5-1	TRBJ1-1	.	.	CASSLVPGTEAFF	TGCGCCAGCAGCTTGGTGCCAGGCACTGAAGCTTTCTTT
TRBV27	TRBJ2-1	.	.	CASGRWLSGNEQFF	TGTGCCAGCGGACGGTGGCTGTCGGGCAATGAGCAGTTCTTC